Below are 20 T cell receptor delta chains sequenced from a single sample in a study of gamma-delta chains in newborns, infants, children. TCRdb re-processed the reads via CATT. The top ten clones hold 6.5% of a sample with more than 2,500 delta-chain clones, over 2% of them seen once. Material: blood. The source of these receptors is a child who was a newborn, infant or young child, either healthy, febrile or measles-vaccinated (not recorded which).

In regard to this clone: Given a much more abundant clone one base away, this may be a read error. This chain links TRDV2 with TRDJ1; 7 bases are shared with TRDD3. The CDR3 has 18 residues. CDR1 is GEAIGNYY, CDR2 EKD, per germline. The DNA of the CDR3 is TGTGCCTGTGACACGCTGGGGGGCACAACTTCGAACACCGATAAACCCATCTTT. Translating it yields CACDTLGGTTSNTDKPIF.

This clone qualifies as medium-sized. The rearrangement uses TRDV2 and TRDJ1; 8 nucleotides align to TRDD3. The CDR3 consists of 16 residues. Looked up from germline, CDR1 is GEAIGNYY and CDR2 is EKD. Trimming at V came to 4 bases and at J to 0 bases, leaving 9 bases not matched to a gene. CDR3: CACDPLGATYTDKLIF. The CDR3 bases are TGTGCCTGTGATCCACTGGGGGCTACGTACACCGATAAACTCATCTTT.

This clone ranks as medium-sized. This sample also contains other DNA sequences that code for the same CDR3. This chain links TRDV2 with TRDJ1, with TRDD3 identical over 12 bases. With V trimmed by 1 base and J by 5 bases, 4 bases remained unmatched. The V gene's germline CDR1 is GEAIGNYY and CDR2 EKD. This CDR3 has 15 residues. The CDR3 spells CACDTLGDTRDKLIF. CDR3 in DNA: TGTGCCTGTGACACTCTGGGGGATACGCGGGATAAACTCATCTTT.

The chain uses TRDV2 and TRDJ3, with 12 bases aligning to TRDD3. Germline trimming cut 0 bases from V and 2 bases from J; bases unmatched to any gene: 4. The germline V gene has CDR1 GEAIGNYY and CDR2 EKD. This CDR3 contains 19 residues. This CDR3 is CACDTLGDTRTWDTRQMFF. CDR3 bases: TGTGCCTGTGACACCCTGGGGGATACGAGAACCTGGGACACCCGACAGATGTTTTTC.

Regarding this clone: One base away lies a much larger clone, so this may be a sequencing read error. Written as DNA, the CDR3 is TGTGCCCGTGACACCCTACTTGTAGGGGAAGGATCTCCCGATAAACTCATCTTT. Encoded protein: CARDTLLVGEGSPDKLIF. The chain is built from TRDV2 and TRDJ1; D is possibly TRDD2 or TRDD3 (5 bases each). The CDR3 spans 18 residues. Per germline, CDR1 GEAIGNYY and CDR2 EKD.

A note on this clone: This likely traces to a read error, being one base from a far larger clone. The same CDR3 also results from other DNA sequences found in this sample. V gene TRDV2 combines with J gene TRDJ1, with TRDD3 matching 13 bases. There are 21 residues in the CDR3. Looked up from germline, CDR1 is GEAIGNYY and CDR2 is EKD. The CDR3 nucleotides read TGTGCCTGTGACTCTATACGCGGGGTACTGGGGGATACGCCTGACACCGATAAACTCATCTTC. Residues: CACDSIRGVLGDTPDTDKLIF.

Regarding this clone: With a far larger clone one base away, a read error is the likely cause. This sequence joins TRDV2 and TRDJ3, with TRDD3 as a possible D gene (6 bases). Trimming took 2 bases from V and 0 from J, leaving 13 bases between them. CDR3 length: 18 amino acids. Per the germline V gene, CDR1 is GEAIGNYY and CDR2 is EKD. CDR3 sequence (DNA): TGTGCCTGTGACATCGCGGATACCGTCTCCTGGGACACCCGACAGATGTTTTTC. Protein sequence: CACDIADTVSWDTRQMFF.

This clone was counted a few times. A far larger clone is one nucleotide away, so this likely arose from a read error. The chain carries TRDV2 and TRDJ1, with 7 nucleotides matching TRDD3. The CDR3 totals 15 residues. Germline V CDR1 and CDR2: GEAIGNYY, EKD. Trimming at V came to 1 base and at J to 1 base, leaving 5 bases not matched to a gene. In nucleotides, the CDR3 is TGTGCCTGTGACACTCTGGGGGTTCGCACCGATAAACTCATCTTT. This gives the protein CACDTLGVRTDKLIF.

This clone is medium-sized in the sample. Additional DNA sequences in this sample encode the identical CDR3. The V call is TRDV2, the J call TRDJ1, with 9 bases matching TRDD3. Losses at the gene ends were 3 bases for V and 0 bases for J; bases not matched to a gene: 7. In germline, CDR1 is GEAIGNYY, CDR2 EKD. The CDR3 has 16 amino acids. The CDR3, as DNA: TGTGCCTGTGACCCTCTGGGGGATCTTTACACCGATAAACTCATCTTT. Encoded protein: CACDPLGDLYTDKLIF.

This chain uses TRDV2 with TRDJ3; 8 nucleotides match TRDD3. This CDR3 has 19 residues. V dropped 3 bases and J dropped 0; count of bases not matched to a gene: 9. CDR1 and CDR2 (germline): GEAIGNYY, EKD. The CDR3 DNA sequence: TGTGCCTGTGACCCCGTACTGGGGGGTAGCTCCTGGGACACCCGACAGATGTTTTTC. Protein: CACDPVLGGSSWDTRQMFF.

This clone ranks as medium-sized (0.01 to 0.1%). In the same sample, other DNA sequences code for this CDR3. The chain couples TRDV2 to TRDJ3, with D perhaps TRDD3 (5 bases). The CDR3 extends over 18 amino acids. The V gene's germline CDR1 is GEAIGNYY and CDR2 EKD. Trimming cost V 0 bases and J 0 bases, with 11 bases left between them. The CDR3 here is CACDTAGPSSWDTRQMFF. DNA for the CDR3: TGTGCCTGTGACACCGCTGGGCCCAGCTCCTGGGACACCCGACAGATGTTTTTC.

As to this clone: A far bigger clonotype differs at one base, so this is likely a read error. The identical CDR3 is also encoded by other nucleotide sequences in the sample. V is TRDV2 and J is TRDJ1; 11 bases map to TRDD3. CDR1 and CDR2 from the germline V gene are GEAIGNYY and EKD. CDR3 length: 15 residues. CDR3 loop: CACDTVEWGIRELIF. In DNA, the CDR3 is TGTGCCTGCGACACCGTAGAATGGGGGATACGCGAACTCATCTTT.

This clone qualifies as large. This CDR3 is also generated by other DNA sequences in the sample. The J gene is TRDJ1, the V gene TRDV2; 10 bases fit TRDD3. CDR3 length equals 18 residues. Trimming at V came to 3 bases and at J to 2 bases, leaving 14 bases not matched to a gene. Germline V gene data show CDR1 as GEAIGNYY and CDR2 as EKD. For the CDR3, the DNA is TGTGCCTGTGACCCCGTTGCACGGGGGATACGCGCAACCGATAAACTCATCTTT. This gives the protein CACDPVARGIRATDKLIF.

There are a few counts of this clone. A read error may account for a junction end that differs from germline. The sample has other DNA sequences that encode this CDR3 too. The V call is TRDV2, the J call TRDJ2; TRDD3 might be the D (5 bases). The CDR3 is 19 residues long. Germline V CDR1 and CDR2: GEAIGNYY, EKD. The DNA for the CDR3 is TGTGCCTGTGACACACTAGGGGGGTACGCGGACCCTTTGACGGCACAACTCTTCTTT. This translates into CACDTLGGYADPLTAQLFF.

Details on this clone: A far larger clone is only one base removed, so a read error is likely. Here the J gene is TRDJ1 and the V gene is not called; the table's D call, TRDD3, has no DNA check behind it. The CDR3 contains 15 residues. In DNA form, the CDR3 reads TGTGCCTGTGACACGGTGGGACGAAACACCGATAAACTCATCTTT. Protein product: CACDTVGRNTDKLIF.

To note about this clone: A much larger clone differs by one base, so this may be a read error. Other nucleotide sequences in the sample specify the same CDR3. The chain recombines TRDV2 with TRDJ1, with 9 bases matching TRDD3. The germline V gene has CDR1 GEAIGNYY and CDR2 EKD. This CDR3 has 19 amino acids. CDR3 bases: TGTGCCTGTGACCCCCTTAAGATGACTGGGGGACTGTACACCGATAAGCTCATCTTT. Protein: CACDPLKMTGGLYTDKLIF.

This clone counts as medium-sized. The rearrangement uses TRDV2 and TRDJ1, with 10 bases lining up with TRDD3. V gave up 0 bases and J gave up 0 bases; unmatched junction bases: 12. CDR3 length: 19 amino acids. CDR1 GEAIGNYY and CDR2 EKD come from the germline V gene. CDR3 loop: CACDTVGTGGLTYTDKLIF. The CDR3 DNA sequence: TGTGCCTGTGACACCGTGGGGACTGGGGGATTGACGTACACCGATAAACTCATCTTT.

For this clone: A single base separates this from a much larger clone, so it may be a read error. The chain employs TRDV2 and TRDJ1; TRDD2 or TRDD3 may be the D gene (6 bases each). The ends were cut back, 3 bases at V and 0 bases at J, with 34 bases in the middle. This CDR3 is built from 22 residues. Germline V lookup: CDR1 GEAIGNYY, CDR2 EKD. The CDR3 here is CACDAIPSRASPGDPYTDKLIF. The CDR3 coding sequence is TGTGCCTGTGACGCCATCCCTTCCCGGGCTTCTCCTGGGGACCCGTACACCGATAAACTCATCTTT.

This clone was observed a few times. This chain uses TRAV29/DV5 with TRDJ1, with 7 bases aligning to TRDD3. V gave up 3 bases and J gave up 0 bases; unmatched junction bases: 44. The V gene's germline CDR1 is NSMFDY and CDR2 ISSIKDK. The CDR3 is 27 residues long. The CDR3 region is CAAMGEGSSADFGTGLGATLYTDKLIF. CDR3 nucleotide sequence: TGTGCAGCAATGGGAGAAGGGAGCTCCGCAGATTTCGGTACTGGCCTGGGGGCCACCCTGTACACCGATAAACTCATCTTT. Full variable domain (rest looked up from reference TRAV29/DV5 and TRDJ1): DQQVKQNSPSLSVQEGRISILNCDYTNSMFDYFLWYKKYPAEGPTFLISISSIKDKNEDGRFTVFLNKSAKHLSLHIVPSQPGDSAVYFCAAMGEGSSADFGTGLGATLYTDKLIFGKGTRVTVEP.

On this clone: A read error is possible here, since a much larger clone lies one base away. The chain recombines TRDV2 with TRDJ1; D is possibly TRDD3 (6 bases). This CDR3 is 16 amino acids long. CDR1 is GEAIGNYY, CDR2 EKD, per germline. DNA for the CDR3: TGTGCCTGTGACACACTCACGCGGGGGGACACCGATAAACCCATCTTT. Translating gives CACDTLTRGDTDKPIF.